The clone carrying this TCR beta chain was recorded once. Germline loops: CDR1 LNHDA, CDR2 SQIVND (reference sequence). The CDR3 covers 11 residues. Between the trimmed V and J ends, which lost 4 bases and 15 bases, there was a span of 10 bases. Generated by immunoSEQ multiplex PCR, the TCRdb table keeps only in-frame clones and is missing some. The table lists around 80,000 clones, 85% of them singletons. This specimen comes from a study of OX40 agonist ivuxolimab in advanced cancers. Here the sequenced sample was CD4+ or CD8+ T cells sorted from blood, taken in a trial of the OX40 agonist ivuxolimab. The chain has TRBV19 and TRBJ1-6; D gene uncertain. The receptor comes from an adult with an advanced solid tumor such as melanoma, head and neck, liver or kidney cancer. CDR3 region: CASSSLGVLHF. CDR3 nucleotides: TGTGCCAGTAGTAGTTTGGGTGTCCTCCACTTT.